These T cell receptor beta chains were read from a single sample in a study of blood T cell repertoires in COVID-19. Produced via immunoSEQ multiplex PCR; TCRdb's table is partial and in-frame only. The data contain 200,000 to 300,000 clones, approximately 90% of them singletons. Sample: PBMCs or T cells enriched from blood (not recorded which). Every receptor here comes from a man in his forties who had recovered from COVID-19. The CDR3 runs from the conserved cysteine through the conserved F or W. The D gene is left open where the match is weak. Part of the rows lack a size; the others show once, few, many or a class for expanded clones.

CDR3aa,CDR3nt,d_gene,abundance,v_gene,j_gene
CASSKMGQGARSYEQYF,TGTGCCAGCAGCAAAATGGGACAGGGGGCTCGGTCCTACGAGCAGTACTTC,TRBD1,NA,TRBV14,TRBJ2-7
CASSSGEGRELREQYF,TGTGCCAGCAGCTCAGGGGAGGGGCGGGAGCTACGGGAGCAGTACTTC,NA,NA,TRBV13,TRBJ2-7
CASSTGQHTEAFF,TGTGCCAGCAGTACGGGACAGCACACTGAAGCTTTCTTT,TRBD1,NA,TRBV6-5,TRBJ1-1
CASSGLTGTGGNLREEFF,TGTGCCAGCAGCGGACTAACCGGGACAGGGGGCAACCTGCGGGAGGAGTTCTTC,TRBD1,NA,TRBV28,TRBJ2-1
CASAQNEYGYTF,TGCGCCAGCGCCCAGAATGAATATGGCTACACCTTC,NA,NA,TRBV5-1,TRBJ1-2
CASSDGVAPSEQFF,TGTGCCAGCAGTGACGGGGTAGCGCCCAGTGAGCAGTTCTTC,NA,NA,TRBV2,TRBJ2-1
CASDNGRGLYNEQFF,TGTGCCAGCGATAACGGGAGGGGGCTCTACAATGAGCAGTTCTTC,NA,NA,TRBV2,TRBJ2-1
CASSILGVGRVNEQFF,TGTGCCAGTAGTATATTAGGAGTGGGGCGCGTAAATGAGCAGTTCTTC,NA,NA,TRBV19,TRBJ2-1
CAISALAVYNEQFF,TGTGCCATCAGTGCACTAGCCGTCTACAATGAGCAGTTCTTC,NA,NA,TRBV10-3,TRBJ2-1
CASTPFRGAVYNEQFF,TGTGCCAGCACCCCCTTCCGTGGGGCGGTCTACAATGAGCAGTTCTTC,NA,NA,TRBV5-6,TRBJ2-1
CASSAGVATNEKLFF,TGTGCCAGCAGTGCAGGCGTTGCAACTAATGAAAAACTGTTTTTT,NA,NA,TRBV2,TRBJ1-4
CASSHPPLAGNYKLYEQYF,TGTGCCAGCAGCCACCCCCCGTTAGCGGGAAACTATAAACTCTACGAGCAGTACTTC,TRBD2,NA,TRBV28,TRBJ2-7
CASSVAGDNYGYTF,TGTGCCAGCAGCGTAGCAGGGGATAACTATGGCTACACCTTC,NA,NA,TRBV9,TRBJ1-2
CASSSFQREQHNEQFF,TGTGCCAGCAGCTCTTTTCAGCGGGAGCAACACAATGAGCAGTTCTTC,TRBD2,NA,TRBV9,TRBJ2-1
CASSLDSVAGNTIYF,TGTGCCAGCAGCTTGGACTCCGTAGCTGGAAACACCATATATTTT,NA,NA,TRBV5-4,TRBJ1-3
CASSQVIQIPNYGYTF,TGCGCCAGCAGCCAAGTTATCCAGATTCCCAACTATGGCTACACCTTC,NA,NA,TRBV4-3,TRBJ1-2
CASSPQGEKLFF,TGTGCCAGCAGCCCCCAGGGGGAAAAACTGTTTTTT,NA,NA,TRBV9,TRBJ1-4
CAISLPSGGETQYF,TGTGCCATCAGTCTGCCTAGCGGGGGTGAGACCCAGTACTTC,TRBD2,once,TRBV10-3,TRBJ2-5
CASSHNRGNVGHNEQFF,TGTGCCAGCAGCCATAACAGGGGAAATGTGGGTCACAATGAGCAGTTCTTC,TRBD1,NA,TRBV7-9,TRBJ2-1
CASSVDPGVMAPLHF,TGTGCCAGCAGCGTAGATCCAGGGGTGATGGCACCCCTCCACTTT,NA,NA,TRBV9,TRBJ1-6
CASSLKGLAGVEQYF,TGTGCCAGCAGTTTGAAGGGACTAGCGGGAGTGGAGCAGTACTTC,TRBD2,NA,TRBV6-5,TRBJ2-7
CASSLKAGDYEQYF,TGTGCCAGCAGTTTAAAGGCGGGAGACTACGAGCAGTACTTC,TRBD2,NA,TRBV27,TRBJ2-7
CASSPLNPLASNEQFF,TGTGCCAGCAGCCCACTGAACCCTCTAGCTTCCAATGAGCAGTTCTTC,NA,NA,TRBV5-5,TRBJ2-1
CASSSMPGQGVRNEQYF,TGTGCCAGCAGCTCCATGCCGGGACAGGGTGTGAGGAACGAGCAGTACTTC,TRBD1,NA,TRBV5-5,TRBJ2-7
CAWSALYGSEGELFF,TGTGCCTGGAGCGCCCTGTACGGCAGCGAGGGGGAGCTGTTTTTT,NA,few,TRBV30,TRBJ2-2